The clone carrying this T cell receptor (beta chain) was detected only a few times. The data belong to a study of T-cell memory formation after mild COVID-19. Across the study: TCR clusters were mostly donor specific.

CDR1 is SGHRS and CDR2 is YFSETQ in the germline V gene. Trimming cost V 4 bases and J 3 bases, with 13 bases left between them. This CDR3 is 14 amino acids long. 5'RACE primed from the constant segment yielded TCR alpha and TCR beta cDNA libraries bearing sample barcodes and UMIs. TCRdb re-analysed the 5' RACE reads in MiXCR, keeping a single row per CDR3 protein. The sample contains about 430,000 distinct CDR3 sequences, under 20% of which appear only once. V and J are TRBV5-1 and TRBJ1-2; D unclear. Sequencing used PBMCs or a T cell subset sorted from them (not recorded which). This clonotype was obtained from a man younger than 35 who had mild COVID-19 (a few samples of this study predate the infection). Cell type and time point are not known. CDR3 sequence: CASSPPGDYYGYTF. The DNA for the CDR3 is TGCGCCAGCAGCCCCCCAGGCGATTACTATGGCTACACCTTC.